This entry is about one T cell receptor beta chain. No antigen is known for it. This entry is derived from a study of T cell responses to AZD1222 COVID-19 vaccine. Overall study results and limits: Spike-specific TCR breadth and depth rose after two AZD1222 doses. At 160-218 and 743-854, vaccine-associated CD4 TCRs were dominant, and they spanned spike. Nearly half of the spike-specific TCRs reportedly recognize variant regions that carry no mutations.

Only in-frame clones appear in the TCRdb table, and some are missing; sequencing was by immunoSEQ multiplex PCR. Of nearly 200,000 clones listed, roughly 92% are singletons. The sample in question was peripheral blood, obtained 28 days after the second AZD1222 dose. This sequence originates from an adult who received the AZD1222 COVID-19 vaccine.

The CDR3 nucleotides read TGTGCCATCAGTGAGGCGGGGGAGAGCTCCTATAATTCACCCCTCCACTTT. It encodes CAISEAGESSYNSPLHF. The chain employs TRBV10-3 and TRBJ1-6, with D possibly matching TRBD1 (5 bases). CDR1 is ENHRY, CDR2 SYGVKD, per germline. This CDR3 is built from 17 residues. Trimming cost V 2 bases and J 0 bases, with 11 bases left between them.